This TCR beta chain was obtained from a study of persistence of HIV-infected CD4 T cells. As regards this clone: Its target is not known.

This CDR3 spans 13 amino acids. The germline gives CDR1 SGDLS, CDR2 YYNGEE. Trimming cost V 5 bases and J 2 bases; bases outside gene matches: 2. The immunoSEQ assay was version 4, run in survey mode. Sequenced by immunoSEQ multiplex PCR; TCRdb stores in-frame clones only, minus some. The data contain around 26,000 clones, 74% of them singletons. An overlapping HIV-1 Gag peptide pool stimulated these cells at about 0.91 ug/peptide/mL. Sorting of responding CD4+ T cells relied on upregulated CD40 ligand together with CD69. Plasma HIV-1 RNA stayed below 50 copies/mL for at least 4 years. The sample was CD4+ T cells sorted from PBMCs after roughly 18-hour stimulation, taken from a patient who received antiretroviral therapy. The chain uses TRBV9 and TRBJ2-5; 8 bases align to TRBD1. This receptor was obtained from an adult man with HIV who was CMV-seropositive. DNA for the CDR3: TGTGCCAGCAGTCGGGACAGGCAAGAGACCCAGTACTTC. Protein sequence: CASSRDRQETQYF.